This passage covers 7 T cell receptor beta chains from one sample sequenced in a study of control samples from healthy donors and cancer patients. Only in-frame clones appear in the TCRdb table, and some are missing; sequencing was by immunoSEQ multiplex PCR. The sample carries some 79,000 clones, more than 85% recorded once. Material for sequencing was blood. The receptors stem from a woman aged 45-65 years in good health.

This chain uses TRBV9 with TRBJ2-5; maybe TRBD1 (6 bases). V was clipped by 3 bases and J by 1 base, with 13 bases between them. This CDR3 is built from 15 residues. Germline CDR1 SGDLS, CDR2 YYNGEE. The CDR3 DNA reads as TGTGCCAGCAGCGCTCCCCAGGGGCTCCAAGAGACCCAGTACTTC. Its translation is CASSAPQGLQETQYF. The full variable domain, with the rest looked up from reference TRBV9 and TRBJ2-5, is DSGVTQTPKHLITATGQRVTLRCSPRSGDLSVYWYQQSLDQGLQFLIQYYNGEERAKGNILERFSAQQFPDLHSELNLSSLELGDSALYFCASSAPQGLQETQYFGPGTRLLVL.

J is TRBJ2-5 and V is TRBV5-8; D is tentatively TRBD1 or TRBD2 (5 bases each). The length of the CDR3 is 15 residues. The V and J ends lost 4 bases and 2 bases respectively, with 15 bases between them. Per the germline V gene, CDR1 is SGHTS and CDR2 is YDEGEE. The CDR3 protein is CASSTGRKRQETQYF. The CDR3 bases are TGTGCCAGCAGCACGGGACGGAAACGACAAGAGACCCAGTACTTC.

The chain uses TRBV5-1 and TRBJ2-3; TRBD1 or TRBD2 may be the D gene (5 bases each). The germline CDR1 and CDR2 sequences are SGHRS and YFSETQ. Between the trimmed V and J ends, which lost 4 bases and 0 bases, there was a span of 21 bases. CDR3 length: 18 amino acids. The CDR3 region is CASSLGRGGVISTDTQYF. The DNA for the CDR3 is TGCGCCAGCAGCCTGGGACGCGGTGGCGTCATTAGCACAGATACGCAGTATTTT.

V is TRBV6-1 and J is TRBJ2-3; D is ambiguous. Trimming cost V 3 bases and J 10 bases, with 8 bases left between them. CDR3 length equals 11 residues. The germline V gene has CDR1 MNHNS and CDR2 SASEGT. The CDR3 sequence is CASSEPRPQYF. Here the CDR3 DNA reads TGTGCCAGCAGTGAGCCACGCCCGCAGTATTTT.

The chain combines TRBV21-1 with TRBJ2-7; TRBD1 is taken as the D call from the table, unchecked against the DNA. TRBV21-1 corresponds to a pseudogene. The CDR3 runs to 14 residues. CDR3 protein: CAAAQRDRLYEQYF. The CDR3 nucleotides read TGTGCCGCAGCCCAGCGGGACAGGCTCTACGAGCAGTACTTC.

The chain is built from TRBV3-1 (or the pseudogene TRBV3-2) and TRBJ2-5; 12 bases line up with TRBD2. The CDR3 sequence is 19 residues long. CDR1 LGHDT and CDR2 YNNKEL come from the germline V gene (reference sequence). Losses at the gene ends were 0 bases for V and 5 bases for J; bases not matched to a gene: 13. The DNA of the CDR3 is TGTGCCAGCAGCCAAGATGAACGGCTAGCGGGAGGGCCGGGGGAGACCCAGTACTTC. This codes for CASSQDERLAGGPGETQYF.

The chain is built from TRBV9 and TRBJ2-7; a weak D match, TRBD2 (5 bases). V gave up 4 bases and J gave up 3 bases, with 11 bases separating them. The CDR3 consists of 13 residues. Germline V gives CDR1 SGDLS, CDR2 YYNGEE. CDR3 sequence (DNA): TGTGCCAGCAGCCTCGGACTGTTCTACGAGCAGTACTTC. It is translated as CASSLGLFYEQYF. The variable domain in full, completed from reference TRBV9 and TRBJ2-7, reads DSGVTQTPKHLITATGQRVTLRCSPRSGDLSVYWYQQSLDQGLQFLIQYYNGEERAKGNILERFSAQQFPDLHSELNLSSLELGDSALYFCASSLGLFYEQYFGPGTRLTVT.